The 4 T cell receptor beta chains below were found in one sample sequenced in a study of cytomegalovirus exposure and HLA in healthy donors. The PCR contained 60 Vbeta and 13 Jbeta primers. TCRdb's table, derived via immunoSEQ multiplex PCR, lists solely in-frame clones and lacks some. The sample includes some 190,000 clones, around 78% of them seen just once. Input material: PBMCs. All receptors come from a man younger than 30 in good health and CMV-seronegative.

CDR3 sequence (DNA): TGCGCCAGCAGCGGGGAGACAGGGGATACTGAAGCTTTCTTT. This gives the protein CASSGETGDTEAFF. The gene calls are TRBV5-1 and TRBJ1-1, with 8 bases matching TRBD1. CDR3 length: 14 amino acids. Germline CDR1 and CDR2: SGHRS and YFSETQ. The V and J ends lost 4 bases and 5 bases, in that order; junction bases with no gene match: 7. The full variable domain, with the rest looked up from reference TRBV5-1 and TRBJ1-1, is KAGVTQTPRYLIKTRGQQVTLSCSPISGHRSVSWYQQTPGQGLQFLFEYFSETQRNKGNFPGRFSGRQFSNSRSEMNVSTLELGDSALYLCASSGETGDTEAFFGQGTRLTVV.

The V call is TRBV6-5, the J call TRBJ2-1; 7 nucleotides align to TRBD2. The J segment lost 11 bases and the V segment lost 6 bases, leaving 10 bases of the junction unmatched. Germline assignment: CDR1 MNHEY and CDR2 SVGAGI. The CDR3 is 13 residues long. The CDR3: CASRGTGGGKQFF. The CDR3, as DNA: TGTGCCAGCAGGGGAACGGGGGGTGGAAAGCAGTTCTTC.

The chain links TRBV7-9 to TRBJ1-1; 9 bases are a match to TRBD1. The CDR3 totals 14 residues. Trimming removed 5 bases from V and 5 bases from J; junction bases left unmatched: 6. Germline V gene data show CDR1 as SEHNR and CDR2 as FQNEAQ (reference sequence). The CDR3 sequence: CASSPRTGETEAFF. CDR3 nucleotide sequence: TGTGCCAGCAGCCCCCGGACAGGGGAAACTGAAGCTTTCTTT.

The chain recombines TRBV6-6 with TRBJ1-3; D is perhaps TRBD1 (5 bases). Germline V gives CDR1 MNHNY, CDR2 SVGAGI (reference sequence). V was pared by 5 bases and J by 2 bases, with 13 bases between. The CDR3 sequence is 15 residues long. Here the CDR3 reads CASSPTQGTGNTIYF. CDR3 nucleotide sequence: TGTGCCAGCAGTCCCACCCAGGGTACTGGAAACACCATATATTTT.